A selection of T cell receptor beta chains follows, all from one sample in a study of cytomegalovirus exposure and HLA in healthy donors. The method was immunoSEQ multiplex PCR; TCRdb's version includes in-frame clones alone and lacks a portion of them. The sample holds about 160,000 clones, 70% to 85% seen once. Sequenced sample: PBMCs. Receptors were obtained from a woman aged 25 to 45 in good health and CMV-seronegative. Both conserved end residues are part of each CDR3. A D gene is named only where the DNA matches it firmly. Some rows mark clone size as missing; the rest say once, few, many or name a class of expanded clone.

j_call: TRBJ1-1
d_call: .
v_call: TRBV5-1
clone_size: .
cdr3_nt: TGCGCCAGCAGGTCCGGGGACACTGAAGCTTTCTTT
cdr3_aa: CASRSGDTEAFF

j_call: TRBJ2-3
d_call: TRBD1
v_call: TRBV2
clone_size: once
cdr3_nt: TGTGCCAGCAGTGGGGGACAGGCTAGCACAGATACGCAGTATTTT
cdr3_aa: CASSGGQASTDTQYF

j_call: TRBJ2-7
d_call: .
v_call: TRBV6-6
clone_size: .
cdr3_nt: TGTGCCAGCAGTTATCGGTACGAGCAGTACTTC
cdr3_aa: CASSYRYEQYF

j_call: TRBJ2-7
d_call: TRBD2
v_call: TRBV5-8
clone_size: .
cdr3_nt: TGTGCCAGCAGCCGGTACAGAATTCTAGGGCGGGAGGGCCTGTACGAGCAGTACTTC
cdr3_aa: CASSRYRILGREGLYEQYF

j_call: TRBJ2-1
d_call: .
v_call: TRBV28
clone_size: .
cdr3_nt: TGTGCCAGCAGTGACCGGGACACCAGTGACTACAATGAGCAGTTCTTC
cdr3_aa: CASSDRDTSDYNEQFF

j_call: TRBJ2-7
d_call: .
v_call: TRBV10-1
clone_size: few
cdr3_nt: TGCGCCAGCAGCGCCGACAACTCCTACGAGCAGTACTTC
cdr3_aa: CASSADNSYEQYF

j_call: TRBJ2-3
d_call: TRBD2
v_call: TRBV10-1
clone_size: .
cdr3_nt: TGCGCCAGCAGTTCGACCGGGACTAGGTTCCAGTATTTT
cdr3_aa: CASSSTGTRFQYF

j_call: TRBJ1-1
d_call: .
v_call: TRBV5-1
clone_size: few
cdr3_nt: TGCGCCAGCAGCATTGGTGGGGGAGGTGGGGCTTTCTTT
cdr3_aa: CASSIGGGGGAFF

j_call: TRBJ1-5
d_call: .
v_call: TRBV18
clone_size: .
cdr3_nt: TGTGCCAGCTCAGACAGCGCCAATCAGCCCCAGCATTTT
cdr3_aa: CASSDSANQPQHF

j_call: TRBJ2-7
d_call: .
v_call: TRBV4-1
clone_size: .
cdr3_nt: TGCGCCAGCAGCCAAACCAGGGTTTCCTACGAGCAGTACTTC
cdr3_aa: CASSQTRVSYEQYF

j_call: TRBJ1-4
d_call: .
v_call: TRBV13
clone_size: .
cdr3_nt: TGTGCCAGCAGCTTAGGTGGGCAAACTAATGAAAAACTGTTTTTT
cdr3_aa: CASSLGGQTNEKLFF

j_call: TRBJ2-7
d_call: .
v_call: TRBV11-3
clone_size: .
cdr3_nt: TGTGCCAGCAGCTCTCCCGGTTCCTACGAGCAGTACTTC
cdr3_aa: CASSSPGSYEQYF

j_call: TRBJ2-1
d_call: TRBD2
v_call: TRBV7-3
clone_size: .
cdr3_nt: TGTGCCAGCAGCCTCGGCGGGAGGGCCTTGGATGAGCAGTTCTTC
cdr3_aa: CASSLGGRALDEQFF

j_call: TRBJ2-7
d_call: TRBD1
v_call: TRBV27
clone_size: once
cdr3_nt: TGTGCCAGCAGTCACGGACAGGGTCGAGCCTACGAGCAGTACTTC
cdr3_aa: CASSHGQGRAYEQYF

j_call: TRBJ1-1
d_call: TRBD1
v_call: TRBV5-3
clone_size: .
cdr3_nt: TGTGCCACTAGGGGACAGCGTGTAAAAGAAGCTTTCTTT
cdr3_aa: CATRGQRVKEAFF

j_call: TRBJ1-1
d_call: TRBD1
v_call: TRBV4-1
clone_size: .
cdr3_nt: TGCGCCAGCAGCCTTTCGAACTTGTCCCGGGACAGGGGAGCTTTCTTT
cdr3_aa: CASSLSNLSRDRGAFF

j_call: TRBJ2-1
d_call: TRBD2
v_call: TRBV5-6
clone_size: .
cdr3_nt: TGTGCCAGCAGCTTGGTGCGGGGGGATGAGCAGTTCTTC
cdr3_aa: CASSLVRGDEQFF

j_call: TRBJ1-1
d_call: .
v_call: TRBV7-9
clone_size: .
cdr3_nt: TGTGCCAGCAGCTTATTGGGGCAGATGAACACTGAAGCTTTCTTT
cdr3_aa: CASSLLGQMNTEAFF

j_call: TRBJ2-7
d_call: TRBD2
v_call: TRBV7-2
clone_size: .
cdr3_nt: TGTGCCAGCAGCTTAGGACTAGCGGGCGAGCAGTACTTC
cdr3_aa: CASSLGLAGEQYF

j_call: TRBJ1-6
d_call: .
v_call: TRBV27
clone_size: .
cdr3_nt: TGTGCCAGCAGTCCCCGGGGTTATAATTCACCCCTCCACTTT
cdr3_aa: CASSPRGYNSPLHF

j_call: TRBJ2-1
d_call: TRBD2
v_call: TRBV29-1
clone_size: .
cdr3_nt: TGCAGCGCGAGTACTAGCGGGGCTAATGAGCAGTTCTTC
cdr3_aa: CSASTSGANEQFF

j_call: TRBJ2-3
d_call: .
v_call: TRBV7-2
clone_size: .
cdr3_nt: TGTGCCAGCAGCTTACAATCGGTTTCCCCAGATACGCAGTATTTT
cdr3_aa: CASSLQSVSPDTQYF

j_call: TRBJ2-7
d_call: TRBD1
v_call: TRBV15
clone_size: .
cdr3_nt: TGTGCCACCAGAGGGACAGGCTCCTACGAGCAGTACTTC
cdr3_aa: CATRGTGSYEQYF

j_call: TRBJ1-1
d_call: .
v_call: TRBV9
clone_size: once
cdr3_nt: TGTGCCAGCAGCGTATGGCATAACACTGAAGCTTTCTTT
cdr3_aa: CASSVWHNTEAFF

j_call: TRBJ1-5
d_call: .
v_call: TRBV6-6
clone_size: .
cdr3_nt: TGTGCCAGCAGTTCACCAGACAATCAGCCCCAGCATTTT
cdr3_aa: CASSSPDNQPQHF

j_call: TRBJ2-7
d_call: .
v_call: TRBV7-9
clone_size: few
cdr3_nt: TGTGCCAGCAGCCCCAGGGACGAGCAGTACTTC
cdr3_aa: CASSPRDEQYF

j_call: TRBJ1-2
d_call: .
v_call: TRBV13
clone_size: .
cdr3_nt: TGTGCCAGCAAACCGGGTGGGTTCGGGTCTGGCTACACCTTC
cdr3_aa: CASKPGGFGSGYTF

j_call: TRBJ2-7
d_call: .
v_call: TRBV27
clone_size: .
cdr3_nt: TGTGCCAGCAGAGTAAGGGCAGGGTATTACGAGCAGTACTTC
cdr3_aa: CASRVRAGYYEQYF

j_call: TRBJ2-3
d_call: .
v_call: TRBV5-1
clone_size: once
cdr3_nt: TGCGCCAGCAGCTTGAAAGCGGAAGCAGATACGCAGTATTTT
cdr3_aa: CASSLKAEADTQYF

j_call: TRBJ2-7
d_call: .
v_call: TRBV10-2
clone_size: .
cdr3_nt: TGCGCCAGCAGGCTGGGACTCGCAAACTACGAGCAGTACTTC
cdr3_aa: CASRLGLANYEQYF

j_call: TRBJ2-1
d_call: .
v_call: TRBV15
clone_size: .
cdr3_nt: TGTGCCATCCTGGACTCCAGCCGAAGCCCCGTTGAGCAGTTCTTC
cdr3_aa: CAILDSSRSPVEQFF

j_call: TRBJ2-7
d_call: .
v_call: TRBV27
clone_size: few
cdr3_nt: TGTGCCAGCAGCCTGCGTCGTCCAGGAAGCTCCTACGAGCAGTACTTC
cdr3_aa: CASSLRRPGSSYEQYF

j_call: TRBJ2-1
d_call: .
v_call: TRBV27
clone_size: .
cdr3_nt: TGTGCCAGCAGGCCTAACAGCGGATTATCCTACAATGAGCAGTTCTTC
cdr3_aa: CASRPNSGLSYNEQFF

j_call: TRBJ2-1
d_call: .
v_call: TRBV10-3
clone_size: .
cdr3_nt: TGTGCCATCAGTGAGTCGACTGGCAGGGGACAACTCTACAATGAGCAGTTCTTC
cdr3_aa: CAISESTGRGQLYNEQFF

j_call: TRBJ1-5
d_call: .
v_call: TRBV19
clone_size: .
cdr3_nt: TGTGCCAGTAGTATAGCAGGGAATCAGCCCCAGCATTTT
cdr3_aa: CASSIAGNQPQHF

j_call: TRBJ2-3
d_call: TRBD2
v_call: TRBV2
clone_size: .
cdr3_nt: TGTGCCAGCAGACGGGGGACTAGCGGGGGGGGACGACGCACAGATACGCAGTATTTT
cdr3_aa: CASRRGTSGGGRRTDTQYF

j_call: TRBJ1-1
d_call: .
v_call: TRBV5-1
clone_size: .
cdr3_nt: TGCGCCAGCAGCTACGAGGCAACAAGGAACACTGAAGCTTTCTTT
cdr3_aa: CASSYEATRNTEAFF

j_call: TRBJ2-2
d_call: .
v_call: TRBV29-1
clone_size: .
cdr3_nt: TGCAGCGTTGGCCCGGCTAGGAACACCGGGGAGCTGTTTTTT
cdr3_aa: CSVGPARNTGELFF

j_call: TRBJ1-2
d_call: .
v_call: TRBV5-1
clone_size: few
cdr3_nt: TGCGCCAGCAGCTTGGCAGAGGGTACGGGCTACACCTTC
cdr3_aa: CASSLAEGTGYTF

j_call: TRBJ2-1
d_call: .
v_call: TRBV13
clone_size: .
cdr3_nt: TGTGCCAGCAGCTTAGACACCCGGGCCTACAATGAGCAGTTCTTC
cdr3_aa: CASSLDTRAYNEQFF

j_call: TRBJ1-1
d_call: .
v_call: TRBV5-1
clone_size: .
cdr3_nt: TGCGCCAGCAGCTTGGTGCAGGAAAGTAAAGCTTTCTTT
cdr3_aa: CASSLVQESKAFF

j_call: TRBJ2-2
d_call: TRBD2
v_call: TRBV13
clone_size: once
cdr3_nt: TGTGCCAGCAGCTCCCCTAGCGGGGGGGCTCGTACCGGGGAGCTGTTTTTT
cdr3_aa: CASSSPSGGARTGELFF

j_call: TRBJ2-1
d_call: .
v_call: TRBV30
clone_size: .
cdr3_nt: TGTGCCTGGTACACCAGGGGCAATGAGCAGTTCTTC
cdr3_aa: CAWYTRGNEQFF

j_call: TRBJ1-1
d_call: .
v_call: TRBV7-9
clone_size: .
cdr3_nt: TGTGCCAGCAGTCAATCAGGGGACACTGAAGCTTTCTTT
cdr3_aa: CASSQSGDTEAFF

j_call: TRBJ1-4
d_call: TRBD1
v_call: TRBV6-5
clone_size: .
cdr3_nt: TGTGCCAGCAGTTACTCTGCAGGGGGAAATGAAAAACTGTTTTTT
cdr3_aa: CASSYSAGGNEKLFF

j_call: TRBJ1-2
d_call: .
v_call: TRBV19
clone_size: few
cdr3_nt: TGTGCCAGTAGTTCGCAGGGATTTAGCTACACCTTC
cdr3_aa: CASSSQGFSYTF